This T cell receptor beta chain derives from a study of T cells expressing NK-cell markers. Study-level information: Repertoire data for TCR beta were derived from sorted T cells (CD3+CD56+NKG2C+, CD3+CD56+NKG2C- and CD3+CD56-NKG2C+). Seropositivity for HCMV was found in seven of the eight sequenced donors, with one seronegative.

CDR3 length: 16 amino acids. TCR beta libraries carry UMIs added by 5'RACE template switching. One entry per CDR3 protein, without DNA, is what TCRdb gives after re-calling the 5' RACE reads. Recorded here are a few hundred thousand distinct CDR3 sequences; the top ten clones represent about 0.4%. On this clonotype itself: Its specificity is not known.

Findings and caveats of the study: Of the CD8+ T cells in six or seven donors, about 1.0-7.0% belonged to dominant NKG2C+ clonotypes.

Sequenced sample: blood T cells: a sorted CD56 or NKG2C T cell subset, CD4+ or CD8+ T cells, or bulk PBMC T cells (not recorded which). This sequence was found in a man in his late teens or twenties in good health. The rearrangement joins TRBV5-7 to TRBJ2-4; TCRdb reports TRBD1, a call that lacks DNA to check it against. TRBV5-7 is noted as an ORF with a role that remains uncertain. CDR3 protein: CASSPGRRIAKNIQYF.